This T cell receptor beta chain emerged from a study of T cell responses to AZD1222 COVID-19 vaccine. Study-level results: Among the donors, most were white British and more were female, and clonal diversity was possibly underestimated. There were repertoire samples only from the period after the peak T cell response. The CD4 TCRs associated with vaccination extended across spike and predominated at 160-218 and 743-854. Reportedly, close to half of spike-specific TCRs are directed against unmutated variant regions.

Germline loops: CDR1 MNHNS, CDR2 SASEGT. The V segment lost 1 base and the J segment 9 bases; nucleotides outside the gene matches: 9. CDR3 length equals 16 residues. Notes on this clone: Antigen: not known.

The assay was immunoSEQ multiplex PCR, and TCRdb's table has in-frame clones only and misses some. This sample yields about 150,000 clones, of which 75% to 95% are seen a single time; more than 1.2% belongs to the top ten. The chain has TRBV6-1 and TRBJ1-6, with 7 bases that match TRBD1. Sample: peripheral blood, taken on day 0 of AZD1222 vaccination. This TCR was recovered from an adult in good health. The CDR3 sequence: CASSEGWGQGVSPLHF. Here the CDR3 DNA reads TGTGCCAGCAGTGAAGGCTGGGGTCAGGGGGTTTCACCCCTCCACTTT.